The present entry profiles one T cell receptor beta chain with its context. This sample was taken from a study of a mutant IDH1 vaccine in newly diagnosed glioma. Produced via immunoSEQ multiplex PCR; TCRdb's table is partial and in-frame only. The sample has 90,000 to 95,000 clones, 83% seen once; the top ten hold roughly 6.8%. Time point specified: baseline, week 1 (first vaccination visit). Treatment reported: pre-vaccination baseline after standard-of-care therapy. V lost 0 bases, J lost 4 bases, and 10 bases lay in between. The CDR3 is made up of 15 amino acids. Germline CDR1 is SGDLS and CDR2 is YYNGEE.

The specimen was PBMCs, collected from a glioma patient treated with radiotherapy, temozolomide or both. The V gene is TRBV9, the J gene TRBJ2-2, with D perhaps matching TRBD1 (5 bases). The receptor comes from a woman aged 45-59 years with glioma. The CDR3 loop is CASSVADRFTGELFF. The CDR3 coding sequence is TGTGCCAGCAGCGTAGCTGACAGATTCACCGGGGAGCTGTTTTTT. The variable domain in full, completed from reference TRBV9 and TRBJ2-2, reads DSGVTQTPKHLITATGQRVTLRCSPRSGDLSVYWYQQSLDQGLQFLIQYYNGEERAKGNILERFSAQQFPDLHSELNLSSLELGDSALYFCASSVADRFTGELFFGEGSRLTVL.